Following are 22 T cell receptor beta chains from one sample sequenced in a study of cytomegalovirus exposure and HLA in healthy donors. The PCR used 60 Vbeta and 13 Jbeta primers. TCRdb's table, derived via immunoSEQ multiplex PCR, lists solely in-frame clones and lacks some. The table records 200,000 to 300,000 clones, roughly 82% of them present only once. The sequenced material came from PBMCs. The receptors derive from a woman between 40 and 55 years old in good health and CMV-seropositive.

The V gene is TRBV6-5, the J gene TRBJ1-2; D remains unclear. Trimming removed 0 bases from V and 8 bases from J, with 10 bases in between. The CDR3 sequence is 13 residues long. The germline V gene encodes CDR1 MNHEY and CDR2 SVGAGI. CDR3 sequence reads: CASSYSTRGGYTF. The CDR3 DNA is TGTGCCAGCAGTTACTCGACTCGAGGAGGCTACACCTTC.

The chain uses TRBV5-1 and TRBJ2-3, with 7 nucleotides matching TRBD1. The CDR3 runs 16 residues. The V segment lost 3 bases and the J segment 0 bases; nucleotides outside the gene matches: 7. The V gene's germline CDR1 is SGHRS and CDR2 YFSETQ. In DNA form, the CDR3 reads TGCGCCAGCAGCTCCGACAGGGTGGGGAGCACAGATACGCAGTATTTT. The encoded protein is CASSSDRVGSTDTQYF.

The gene calls are TRBV7-9 and TRBJ2-1; no clear D. The CDR3 is made up of 12 amino acids. V was pared by 1 base and J by 10 bases, with 8 bases between. Per the germline V gene, CDR1 is SEHNR and CDR2 is FQNEAQ (reference sequence). CDR3 residues: CASSLGPREQFF. In DNA, the CDR3 is TGTGCCAGCAGCTTAGGACCTAGGGAGCAGTTCTTC.

In the case of this clone: At the DNA level, this CDR3 is encoded by other sequences in the same sample as well. This chain links TRBV30 with TRBJ1-5, with a possible D match to TRBD1 (5 bases). Germline V CDR1 and CDR2: GTSNPN, SVGIG (reference sequence). The CDR3 is made up of 13 amino acids. With 0 bases removed from V and 3 bases from J, the gap between germline ends came to 6 bases. CDR3 DNA: TGTGCCTGGAGTGTCAGGGTCAATCAGCCCCAGCATTTT. This codes for CAWSVRVNQPQHF.

The chain employs TRBV6-5 and TRBJ1-1; D gene uncertain. This CDR3 comprises 14 residues. V lost 6 bases and J 4 bases, leaving 15 bases between the germline ends. Germline V CDR1 and CDR2: MNHEY, SVGAGI. DNA of the CDR3: TGTGCCAGCAGCACCGGGAGTCGGGGCACTGAAGCTTTCTTT. This translates into CASSTGSRGTEAFF.

This clone was seen once. The chain recombines TRBV6-1 with TRBJ2-6, with D uncertain. The CDR3 has 15 residues. Germline V gene data show CDR1 as MNHNS and CDR2 as SASEGT. V shed 0 bases and J shed 0 bases, with 3 bases lying between them. In nucleotides, the CDR3 is TGTGCCAGCAGTGAAGCCAGCTCTGGGGCCAACGTCCTGACTTTC. This gives the protein CASSEASSGANVLTF.

The V call is TRBV4-3, the J call TRBJ1-3; D is undetermined. Trimming took off 4 bases at V and 2 bases at J, with 12 bases between the two ends. Germline CDR1 reads LGHNA; CDR2 reads YSLEER. The CDR3 length is 15 residues. This CDR3 reads CASSPSRGAGNTIYF. CDR3 bases: TGCGCCAGCAGCCCCTCCCGGGGAGCTGGAAACACCATATATTTT.

The sample holds a few counts of this clone. The chain has TRBV2 and TRBJ1-2, with D possibly being TRBD1 (5 bases). CDR3 length: 11 amino acids. Germline loops: CDR1 SNHLY, CDR2 FYNNEI. Trimming took off 6 bases at V and 6 bases at J, with 8 bases between the two ends. The CDR3 region is CASRGADGYTF. The CDR3 DNA sequence: TGTGCCAGCAGAGGGGCGGATGGCTACACCTTC.

This clone has a single count. The genes are TRBV7-2 and TRBJ2-7; 7 nucleotides agree with TRBD1. The germline V gene encodes CDR1 SGHTA and CDR2 FQGNSA. J was trimmed by 7 bases and V by 3 bases; bases with no gene match: 12. This CDR3 is 15 amino acids long. CDR3 residues: CASSLRGQGSGEQYF. The CDR3 DNA is TGTGCCAGCAGCTTGAGGGGGCAGGGTTCGGGAGAGCAGTACTTC.

The chain joins TRBV10-1 to TRBJ1-2; D is possibly TRBD1 (5 bases). CDR3 length: 13 residues. The V end lost 2 bases, the J end lost 3 bases, and 7 bases lay between the germline ends. CDR1 is WNHNN, CDR2 SYGVQD, per germline (reference sequence). CDR3 in amino acids: CASSELRDYGYTF. CDR3 in DNA: TGCGCCAGCAGTGAGCTCAGGGACTATGGCTACACCTTC.

To note about this clone: Other DNA sequences within the sample encode an identical CDR3. The CDR3 DNA reads as TGTGCCAGCAGTTTAGGGGGACAGGGTGATGAAAAACTGTTTTTT. As protein: CASSLGGQGDEKLFF. The gene calls are TRBV28 and TRBJ1-4, with TRBD1 matching over 9 bases. Germline V gene data show CDR1 as MDHEN and CDR2 as SYDVKM. The V and J ends lost 2 bases and 6 bases, in that order; junction bases with no gene match: 4. CDR3 length: 15 amino acids.

In DNA form, the CDR3 reads TGTGCCAGCAGCTTAGTCAGCGGGACAGGGTCAGATACGCAGTATTTT. It yields the protein CASSLVSGTGSDTQYF. V gene TRBV7-3 combines with J gene TRBJ2-3; 9 positions match TRBD1. The trim removed 2 bases at V and 4 bases at J, leaving 7 bases unmatched. Germline CDR1 SGHTA, CDR2 FQGTGA. The CDR3 has 16 amino acids.

The chain joins TRBV4-3 to TRBJ2-2; 8 positions agree with TRBD2. Germline loops: CDR1 LGHNA, CDR2 YSLEER. V lost 0 bases, J lost 1 base, and 4 bases stayed unmatched. This CDR3 contains 17 residues. This chain's CDR3 is CASSQDRLAGNTGELFF. In DNA form, the CDR3 reads TGCGCCAGCAGCCAAGATAGGCTAGCGGGGAACACCGGGGAGCTGTTTTTT.

The CDR3 sequence: CASSYRRSSYNSPLHF. CDR3 DNA sequence: TGTGCCAGCAGCTACCGACGGAGCTCCTATAATTCACCCCTCCACTTT. The chain links TRBV7-2 to TRBJ1-6, with D hard to call. V was clipped by 4 bases and J by 0 bases, with 10 bases between them. This CDR3 has 16 residues. CDR1 and CDR2 from the germline V gene are SGHTA and FQGNSA.

The rearrangement joins TRBV5-6 to TRBJ2-2; 7 positions match TRBD2. V lost 3 bases to trimming and J lost 0 bases; unmatched junction nucleotides: 11. CDR3 size: 18 residues. Germline V gene data show CDR1 as SGHDT and CDR2 as YYEEEE. CDR3 in amino acids: CASSWRTLARSNTGELFF. The CDR3, as DNA: TGTGCCAGCAGCTGGCGGACACTAGCGCGCTCGAACACCGGGGAGCTGTTTTTT.

This sequence joins TRBV7-8 and TRBJ2-3; a possible D gene is TRBD2 (6 bases). Trimming stripped 6 bases from V and 6 bases from J, with 10 bases between. Per the germline V gene, CDR1 is SGHVS and CDR2 is FQNEAQ. CDR3 length equals 12 residues. CDR3 sequence (DNA): TGTGCCAGCAGGACTAGTCGCGATACGCAGTATTTT. Protein product: CASRTSRDTQYF.

The chain couples TRBV11-3 to TRBJ2-1, with 9 bases identical to TRBD2. Germline V gene sequence: CDR1 SGHNT, CDR2 YENEEA. This CDR3 spans 16 amino acids. After removal of 5 bases from V and 6 bases from J, the junction contained 11 bases not matched to a gene. The CDR3 DNA is TGTGCCAGCAGCAAAGGGTCTAGCGGGAATACCAATGAGCAGTTCTTC. Protein product: CASSKGSSGNTNEQFF. The variable domain in full, with the rest retrieved from reference TRBV11-3 and TRBJ2-1, is EAGVVQSPRYKIIEKKQPVAFWCNPISGHNTLYWYLQNLGQGPELLIRYENEEAVDDSQLPKDRFSAERLKGVDSTLKIQPAELGDSAVYLCASSKGSSGNTNEQFFGPGTRLTVL.

The chain carries TRBV4-3 and TRBJ2-1; 15 bases map to TRBD2. The germline gives CDR1 LGHNA, CDR2 YSLEER. Trimming cost V 1 base and J 8 bases; bases outside gene matches: 6. This CDR3 is 17 amino acids long. CDR3 loop: CASSQGTSGRAFDEQFF. DNA of the CDR3: TGCGCCAGCAGCCAAGGGACTAGCGGGAGGGCCTTCGATGAGCAGTTCTTC.

The CDR3 DNA is TGTGCCAGCAGCTTCGCGGGGGGCACTGAGCAGTTCTTC. It yields the protein CASSFAGGTEQFF. The chain links TRBV7-6 to TRBJ2-1, with 8 positions matching TRBD2. Per germline, CDR1 SGHVS and CDR2 FNYEAQ. This CDR3 comprises 13 residues. V lost 3 bases and J lost 9; bases outside the gene matches: 4.

This clone was detected only a few times. V usage is TRBV14 and J usage is TRBJ1-1; D remains ambiguous. Per germline, CDR1 SGHDN and CDR2 FVKESK. V lost 0 bases and J 4 bases, leaving 9 bases between the germline ends. CDR3 length equals 14 residues. The CDR3 nucleotides read TGTGCCAGCAGCCAAGAGGTGGTCGGCACTGAAGCTTTCTTT. Translating it yields CASSQEVVGTEAFF.

In this sample, this clone turned up a few times. J is TRBJ1-5 and V is TRBV28; 9 nucleotides match TRBD1. Germline values: CDR1 MDHEN, CDR2 SYDVKM. V dropped 5 bases and J dropped 7; count of bases not matched to a gene: 9. The CDR3 has 15 amino acids. The CDR3 reads CASSRIQGAGQPQHF. CDR3 in DNA: TGTGCCAGCAGTCGTATACAGGGGGCCGGGCAGCCCCAGCATTTT.

V gene TRBV4-3 combines with J gene TRBJ1-5, with 9 bases lining up with TRBD1. The CDR3 contains 16 residues. With V trimmed by 4 bases and J by 3 bases, 7 bases remained unmatched. Germline CDR1 reads LGHNA; CDR2 reads YSLEER. Here the CDR3 DNA reads TGCGCCAGCAGCCTCTCGGACAGGGGACACAATCAGCCCCAGCATTTT. Amino acid sequence: CASSLSDRGHNQPQHF.